This T cell receptor (beta chain) is from a study of cytomegalovirus exposure and HLA in healthy donors (dated by TCRdb to about 2017). At the level of the whole study: An earlier analysis of approximately 600 of the donors reported about 250 Gb of sequence data and 100 million to 140 million unique TCR beta sequences from about 200 million T cells. To study patterns of TCR occurrence, a later analysis re-analyzed previously published TCR beta repertoires from 666 donors and added high-resolution HLA genotyping. Besides the first cohort of more than 650 subjects, a separate validation cohort made up of 90 to 150 different subjects was used. All discovery cohort repertoires had been generated on a single sequencing platform. About five DR-DQ haplotypes were handled as single units for association and clustering, since linkage in the cohort was strong. The number of donors typed differed by locus, with 629-630 for A, B, C, DRB1 and DQB1, roughly 520 for DQA1, approximately 580 for DPA1, and some 440 for DPB1. The T cell repertoires of 550 to 850 subjects were profiled by immunosequencing and related to cytomegalovirus serostatus. An earlier analysis of 500 to 650 of the donors applied high-throughput TCR beta sequencing to assess whether each TCR beta V gene segment acted as functional or pseudogenic. Rather than drawing on any new phenotypic data, the later analysis identified candidate immune exposures from TCR beta sequences and the way those sequences occurred across donors. Donor age, sex, ethnicity and CMV serostatus were collected together with the repertoire data. Across some 400 genotyped donors of the cohort, an average of roughly 250,000 unique TCR beta nucleotide sequences per donor were sequenced, and 15% to 20% of those sequences were non-productive. The study aimed to test whether cataloging public T cell receptors could reveal signatures of past pathogen exposure. To predict cytomegalovirus infection status, the study combined high-throughput TCR immunosequencing, statistical association of individual TCRs with disease status, and machine learning. Class I and class II HLA loci were covered by the typing at four-digit resolution. An early release that covered about 600 HLA-typed donors contained around 300 gigabases of sequencing data and roughly 84 million unique TCR sequences. Of the roughly 410 genotyped donors, roughly 80% were placed in the genetic ancestry cluster associated with self-reported Caucasian donors. A later genetic analysis took genome-wide SNP genotypes for about three fifths of the 666 donors and used that subset as a discovery cohort.

V and J lose 7 bases and 7 bases, and a span of 7 bases separates them. The CDR3 runs 10 amino acids, cysteine and phenylalanine included. CDR3 DNA is the only sequence kept; it has 30 bases, read in frame from the first base. For CDR1 and CDR2, the germline V gene lists SNHLY and FYNNEI. The method behind the library was the immunoSEQ multiplex PCR assay. For the multiplex PCR, a mixture combining 60 forward primers for TCR Vbeta segments and 13 reverse primers for TCR Jbeta segments was used. The CDR3 region of rearranged TCR beta genes was amplified from genomic DNA by a multiplex PCR assay. On the Illumina HiSeq System, the amplified TCR beta libraries were sequenced as 87-base-pair reads. The study's own analysis went as follows. Across the 640 or so repertoires, a later analysis counted tens of millions of unique TCR beta chains, roughly 11 million of which were shared by at least two donors. Raw reads were error-corrected and collapsed into unique sequences with a nearest-neighbor algorithm that merged closely related sequences to remove PCR and sequencing errors. Alignment of CDR3 sequences to IMGT reference sequences was used to assign V, D and J gene segments. Each retained sequence needed at least a six-nucleotide match to both a V gene segment and a J gene segment. A rearrangement counted as productive if the CDR3 had no stop codons and remained in frame with V and J, and every other rearrangement counted as non-productive. CDR3 was defined by IMGT convention, running from the second conserved V-encoded cysteine to the conserved J-encoded phenylalanine. In an earlier analysis of more than 550 of the donors, sequences lacking an unambiguous match to a single V gene segment were excluded. An earlier analysis of 500 to 700 of the donors classified V segments as functional when productive rearrangements were above 56.7% and as segregating when the standard deviation between donors was above 5%. To diagnose cytomegalovirus status from the catalog of TCR beta chain sequences, a statistical classification framework was built. In a later analysis, V and J genes were assigned by comparing TCR nucleotide sequences against IMGT/GENE-DB human TR gene sequences. A later analysis assigned CDR3 sequences and most-parsimonious VDJ recombination scenarios with the TCRdist pipeline. A later analysis defined each TCR beta chain by its CDR3 amino acid sequence plus V-gene family, and excluded reads lacking a unique V-gene family. A later analysis removed 500 to 600 highly shared, low-generation-probability nucleotide sequences to deal with suspected cross-contamination and a sequencing artifact. In a later analysis, a clonal expansion index was calculated for each public chain from normalized within-repertoire ranks of inferred template counts. In a later analysis, generation probabilities were computed using a VDJ recombination model fitted to out-of-frame rearrangements, and the results were checked against IGoR. In a later analysis, TCR-TCR, TCR-HLA and TCR-CMV co-occurrence was scored with hypergeometric tests, and a repertoire-size bias correction was applied to TCR pairs. In a later analysis, false discovery rates were estimated by permuting HLA or CMV assignments 20 times. In a later analysis, co-occurring TCRs were grouped using DBSCAN, with TCRdist sequence similarity added in when clustering inside HLA-allele-positive subsets. Repertoires with fewer than 30,000 or more than 120,000 public chains were left out of co-occurrence clustering, as were roughly five repertoires with anomalous nucleotide sharing. The table was pulled from immuneACCESS by TCRdb, which kept in-frame rearrangements only. Such tables lose some clones; where checked, under half of the loss comes from unresolved V genes, and the rest has no known cause. V, J and clone size reflect that table, while D and trimming were determined from the DNA. In this sample the table shows under 200,000 clones, 60% to 85% of which occur a single time. Clones ranked in the top ten supply 1.3% to 1.5% of the sample.

In total, just over 650 healthy bone marrow donors made up the cohort. Cohort members were all nominally healthy when sampled, although unrecorded immune exposures were likely present. The donor was CMV seronegative and was included in the group of a few hundred seronegative cohort members. Every donor gave a peripheral blood sample, and the peripheral blood mononuclear cells from that sample were used for TCR beta sequencing. The Qiagen DNeasy Blood Extraction Kit was used to extract genomic DNA from the blood cell samples. Details on this clone: No antigen is known for it. Base qualities were left out, and no much larger clone turns up one base away.

What the research found in general, with its limitations: HLA typing was unavailable for some donors at each locus, so association tests used only the typed subset. It was suggested by the authors that the approach could potentially be generalized to other disease states and immunological phenotypes. A later analysis found that TCR association rates varied across HLA loci, with DRB1 alleles showing the most associated TCRs and HLA-C alleles the fewest. A later genetic analysis reported fewer N-insertions in productive TCRs among donors in an Asian-associated ancestry cluster than the roughly 690-donor mean. Several of the top co-occurrence clusters appeared to be linked to parvovirus B19, influenza, CMV and Epstein-Barr virus, according to a later analysis. CMV serostatus was the only immune exposure information available for the cohort. Most CMV-associated TCR beta chains appeared to be HLA-restricted in a later analysis, and the HLA associations seemed to be driven largely by CMV exposure. Because the 87-base-pair reads could not distinguish some IMGT-functional V segments, including TRBV6-2 and TRBV6-3, those segments were excluded. When HLA alleles, especially DR and DQ, strongly co-occurred, attributing TCR associations to individual alleles was difficult. Only TCR beta chains were sequenced in this cohort, and the absence of alpha or paired-chain data limited detectable features. The earlier analysis of some 540 of the donors excluded seventeen rarely observed V segments, including chromosome 9 orphons, because counts were too low. In an earlier analysis of about 600 of the donors, most TCR beta V segments appeared in productive rearrangements about 87% or about 30% of the time, broadly matching IMGT annotations. Compared with equally common non-associated chains, HLA-associated TCR beta chains in a later analysis were more clonally expanded and had lower generation probabilities. Most TCR sequences were seen in very few donors, while some public TCRs were found in many individuals. A total of some 180 TCR beta chains were listed by the study as associated with cytomegalovirus. In a later analysis, some 18,000 TCR beta sequences were associated with specific HLA alleles at a false discovery rate of 0.05. A cluster of highly shared sequence variants was judged likely to be a technical artifact of the sequencing pipeline. In vitro tests confirmed that three of the cytomegalovirus-associated TCR beta chains recognize cytomegalovirus antigens. Cytomegalovirus status was reported to be diagnosed by the classifier with high specificity and sensitivity in both the original and validation cohorts. Roughly uniform sequencing depth across donors was assumed in presence/absence analyses, although this assumption may not hold. A later genetic analysis associated a missense DCLRE1C variant with V-gene and J-gene trimming of TCR beta chains, and an independent cohort replicated the association. Correlated functional status among segregating V segments might be attributable to linkage disequilibrium, but an unknown experimental factor could not be ruled out. A further reported finding was that TCR beta sequences accurately predicted the HLA-A and HLA-B alleles for most subjects in the first cohort.

The rearrangement combines TRBV2 with TRBJ1-2, with no reliable assignment of the D segment. The sequence derives from a woman aged 25 to 39 in good health and CMV-seronegative. The specimen sequenced was PBMCs. At the DNA level, the sequence is TGTGCCAGCATCTCGGGTGGCTACACCTTC. Its product reads: CASISGGYTF.